Shown below are 14 T cell receptor beta chains from a single sample sequenced in a study of blood T cell repertoires in COVID-19. Some clones are missing from TCRdb's copy, which holds only in-frame ones; the method was immunoSEQ multiplex PCR. The sample includes hundreds of thousands of clones, approximately 90% of them seen just once. Source material: PBMCs or T cells enriched from blood (not recorded which). These receptors all come from a woman in her forties who had recovered from COVID-19.

The gene calls are TRBV7-9 and TRBJ1-2, with 7 bases lining up with TRBD1. Trimming cost V 4 bases and J 8 bases; bases outside gene matches: 7. CDR1 and CDR2 (germline): SEHNR, FQNEAQ (reference sequence). The CDR3 is 13 amino acids. The CDR3 DNA sequence: TGTGCCAGCAGCTCCGGACAGGCAGAAGGCTACACCTTC. Translation gives CASSSGQAEGYTF. The full variable domain, rest sourced from reference TRBV7-9 and TRBJ1-2, is DTGVSQNPRHKITKRGQNVTFRCDPISEHNRLYWYRQTLGQGPEFLTYFQNEAQLEKSRLLSDRFSAERPKGSFSTLEIQRTEQGDSAMYLCASSSGQAEGYTFGSGTRLTVV.

The V and J genes are TRBV27 and TRBJ2-2; 10 nucleotides agree with TRBD1. CDR1 is MNHEY and CDR2 is SMNVEV in the germline V gene (reference sequence). The ends lost 4 bases at V and 5 bases at J; junction bases unmatched: 7. This CDR3 region has 16 residues. The CDR3 reads CASSYGPGQGTGELFF. The CDR3 bases are TGTGCCAGCAGTTATGGCCCGGGACAGGGGACCGGGGAGCTGTTTTTT.

V usage is TRBV24-1 and J usage is TRBJ2-1; D unclear. The germline V gene has CDR1 KGHDR and CDR2 SFDVKD. The CDR3 has 17 amino acids. The V end was cut by 3 bases, the J end by 7 bases, with 21 bases between. The CDR3 protein is CATSDTKAIVQKNEQFF. CDR3 coding DNA: TGTGCCACCAGTGATACTAAGGCCATAGTACAAAAGAATGAGCAGTTCTTC.

The chain joins TRBV5-1 to TRBJ1-1, with TRBD1 as a possible D gene (5 bases). The ends were cut back, 2 bases at V and 0 bases at J, with 11 bases in the middle. Germline lookup yields CDR1 SGHRS and CDR2 YFSETQ. CDR3 length equals 15 residues. CDR3 sequence (DNA): TGCGCCAGCAGCTTTAAAGGGGATATGAACACTGAAGCTTTCTTT. It yields the protein CASSFKGDMNTEAFF.

The CDR3 sequence is CASSQDAAGGADTQYF. CDR3 nucleotide sequence: TGCGCCAGCAGCCAAGACGCAGCGGGAGGGGCAGATACGCAGTATTTT. The V gene is TRBV4-3, the J gene TRBJ2-3; TRBD2 agrees at 10 bases. Germline loops: CDR1 LGHNA, CDR2 YSLEER. The V gene end was trimmed by 0 bases and the J gene end by 4 bases; junction bases not matched to a gene: 4. The CDR3 is 16 residues long.

This chain joins TRBV7-3 and TRBJ2-5, with a weak D call TRBD2 (5 bases). This CDR3 region has 14 residues. Trimming removed 0 bases at V and 5 bases at J, with 10 bases between. From germline, CDR1 is SGHTA and CDR2 FQGTGA. CDR3 amino acids: CASSLTAGGETQYF. The DNA of the CDR3 is TGTGCCAGCAGCTTAACGGCGGGTGGCGAGACCCAGTACTTC.

The chain joins TRBV6-5 to TRBJ2-7; TRBD2 might be the D (5 bases). CDR1 is MNHEY and CDR2 is SVGAGI in the germline V gene. V lost 8 bases to trimming and J lost 10 bases, with 18 bases between them. The length of the CDR3 is 12 residues. The CDR3 DNA reads as TGTGCCAGCGGAAGTACTAGTCAAGGCCAGTACTTC. Protein: CASGSTSQGQYF.

The chain recombines TRBV7-2 with TRBJ2-5; TRBD2 matches at 9 bases. The length of the CDR3 is 17 residues. Germline lookup yields CDR1 SGHTA and CDR2 FQGNSA. Trimming at V came to 7 bases and at J to 4 bases, leaving 16 bases not matched to a gene. As DNA, the CDR3 is TGTGCCAGCACTCCGGGTTGGGCTAGCGGGGCGGGAGAGACCCAGTACTTC. It translates to CASTPGWASGAGETQYF.

The rearrangement links TRBV19 to TRBJ2-3; TRBD2 agrees at 9 bases. With 5 bases clipped from V and 2 bases from J, the junction kept 5 bases outside the gene matches. This CDR3 has 15 amino acids. Germline assignment: CDR1 LNHDA and CDR2 SQIVND (reference sequence). Written as DNA, the CDR3 is TGTGCCAGTAGTTCAAGACTAGCGGTCACAGATACGCAGTATTTT. It is translated as CASSSRLAVTDTQYF.

The chain joins TRBV4-2 to TRBJ2-7; the D gene is possibly TRBD1 (5 bases). Germline CDR1 is LGHNA and CDR2 is YNFKEQ. The V end was cut by 4 bases, the J end by 3 bases, with 10 bases between. The CDR3 covers 13 residues. The CDR3 sequence: CASSPARGYEQYF. For the CDR3, the DNA is TGTGCCAGCAGCCCGGCTAGGGGCTACGAGCAGTACTTC.

The chain carries TRBV5-1 and TRBJ1-2; D call uncertain. CDR1 SGHRS and CDR2 YFSETQ come from the germline V gene. The CDR3 has 14 residues. V gave up 0 bases and J gave up 5 bases, with 11 bases separating them. The CDR3 region has the DNA TGCGCCAGCAGCTTGGGTGGCGGAGTTTATGGCTACACCTTC. It translates to CASSLGGGVYGYTF.

This clone has just one count. The V and J genes are TRBV28 and TRBJ1-1; possibly TRBD1 for D (6 bases). CDR1 MDHEN and CDR2 SYDVKM come from the germline V gene. CDR3 length equals 13 residues. V was clipped by 7 bases and J by 4 bases, with 13 bases between them. CDR3 DNA sequence: TGTGCCAGCAACAGGGAATTGGGCACTGAAGCTTTCTTT. Translating gives CASNRELGTEAFF.

V gene TRBV7-6 combines with J gene TRBJ2-7; maybe TRBD1 (6 bases). Germline values: CDR1 SGHVS, CDR2 FNYEAQ. CDR3 length equals 14 residues. V lost 6 bases, J lost 6 bases, and 18 bases lay in between. In DNA form, the CDR3 reads TGTGCCAGCAGAAGAGGGGGACCCGAAGGCGAGCAGTACTTC. Its protein is CASRRGGPEGEQYF.

The genes are TRBV6-5 and TRBJ1-5, with a tentative D call TRBD1 (5 bases). Germline V gives CDR1 MNHEY, CDR2 SVGAGI. The CDR3 consists of 13 residues. The V end was cut by 6 bases, the J end by 3 bases, with 9 bases between. CDR3 DNA: TGTGCCAGCAGGGACAACCTCAATCAGCCCCAGCATTTT. This sequence encodes CASRDNLNQPQHF.